This T cell receptor (beta chain) emerged from a study of shared clonotypes between healthy human individuals. The study, taken as a whole, reports: Clonotypes that were shared across a few donors made up 4% to 6% of naive CD4 clonotypes. The donor pool, a small one, limited the genetic and exposure-history diversity represented. Compared with memory subsets, naive subsets generally had larger estimated richness.

The germline V gene encodes CDR1 SGHDN and CDR2 FVKESK. The CDR3 is made up of 17 amino acids. V was shortened by 0 bases and J by 3 bases, with 18 bases between the two germline ends. This clone is a singleton in its sample. The antigen is unknown. CD45RO-negative, CCR7-selected cells formed the naive CD8 fraction, which excluded terminally differentiated effector memory CD45RA+ cells. Over several immunoSEQ plates, each subset's genomic DNA was distributed in even portions. The protocol was immunoSEQ multiplex PCR, while the TCRdb copy is restricted to in-frame clones and leaves out a portion. The repertoire holds around 1.9 million clones, with 93% as singletons.

This chain joins TRBV14 and TRBJ2-7; possible D gene TRBD1, 6 bases. Sample: naive CD8+ T cells from PBMCs. The receptor was derived from a man aged 18 to 29 in good health. Some clones in this sample may be carry-over from other donors' samples. CDR3 in amino acids: CASSQDYRHQGSYEQYF. In DNA, the CDR3 is TGTGCCAGCAGCCAAGACTACAGGCACCAGGGGAGCTACGAGCAGTACTTC.